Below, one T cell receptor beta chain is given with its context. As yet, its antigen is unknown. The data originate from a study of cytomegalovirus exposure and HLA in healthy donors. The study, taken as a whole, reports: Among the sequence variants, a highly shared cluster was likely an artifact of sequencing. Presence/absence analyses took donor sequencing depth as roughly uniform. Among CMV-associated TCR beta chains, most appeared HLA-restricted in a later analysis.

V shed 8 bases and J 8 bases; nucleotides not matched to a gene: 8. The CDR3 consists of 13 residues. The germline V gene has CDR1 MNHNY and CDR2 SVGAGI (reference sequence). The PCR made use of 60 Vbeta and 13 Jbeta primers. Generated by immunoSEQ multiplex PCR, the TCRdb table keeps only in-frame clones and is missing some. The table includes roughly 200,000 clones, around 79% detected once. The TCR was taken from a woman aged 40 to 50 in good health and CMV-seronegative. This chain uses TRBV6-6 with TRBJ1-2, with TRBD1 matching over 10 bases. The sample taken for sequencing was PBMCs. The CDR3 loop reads CASERQGACGYTF. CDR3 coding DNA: TGTGCCAGCGAACGACAGGGGGCGTGCGGCTACACCTTC.